This T cell receptor (beta chain) was captured by sequencing in a study of blood T cell repertoires in COVID-19. Study as a whole: Sources were T cells, B-cell-depleted T cells, or PBMCs; the material itself was cDNA or gDNA.

The protocol was immunoSEQ multiplex PCR, while the TCRdb copy is restricted to in-frame clones and leaves out a portion. The table lists approximately 500,000 clones, approximately 89% of them singletons. This clone has just a few counts. The V end was cut by 3 bases, the J end by 7 bases, with 12 bases between. The CDR3 totals 12 residues. Germline CDR1 GTSNPN, CDR2 SVGIG (reference sequence). The V and J genes are TRBV30 and TRBJ1-1, with D unresolved. The sequencing sample was made of peripheral blood. The TCR comes from a man aged 18 to 29 with COVID-19, enrolled during active disease. CDR3 coding DNA: TGTGCCTGGAGGGCCGTAGAGGGTGAAGCTTTCTTT. Amino acid sequence: CAWRAVEGEAFF.